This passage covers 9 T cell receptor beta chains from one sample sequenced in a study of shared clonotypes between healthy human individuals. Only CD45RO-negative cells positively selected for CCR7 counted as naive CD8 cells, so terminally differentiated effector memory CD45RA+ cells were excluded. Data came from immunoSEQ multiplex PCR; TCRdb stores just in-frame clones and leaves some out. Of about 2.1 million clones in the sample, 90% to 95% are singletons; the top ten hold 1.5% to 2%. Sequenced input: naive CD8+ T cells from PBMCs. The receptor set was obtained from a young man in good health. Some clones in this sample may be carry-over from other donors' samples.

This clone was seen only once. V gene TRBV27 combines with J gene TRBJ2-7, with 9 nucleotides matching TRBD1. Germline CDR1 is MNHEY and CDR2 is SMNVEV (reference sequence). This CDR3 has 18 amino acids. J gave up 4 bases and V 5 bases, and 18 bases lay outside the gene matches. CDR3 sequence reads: CASSPGQGPLHPKYEQYF. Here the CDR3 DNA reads TGTGCCAGCAGTCCGGGACAGGGACCCCTTCACCCGAAATACGAGCAGTACTTC.

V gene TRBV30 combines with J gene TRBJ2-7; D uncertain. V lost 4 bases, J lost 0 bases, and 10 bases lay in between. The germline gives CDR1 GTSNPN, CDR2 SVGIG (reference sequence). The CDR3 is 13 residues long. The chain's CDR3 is CAWTTTSSYEQYF. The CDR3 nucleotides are TGTGCCTGGACAACAACGAGCTCCTACGAGCAGTACTTC.

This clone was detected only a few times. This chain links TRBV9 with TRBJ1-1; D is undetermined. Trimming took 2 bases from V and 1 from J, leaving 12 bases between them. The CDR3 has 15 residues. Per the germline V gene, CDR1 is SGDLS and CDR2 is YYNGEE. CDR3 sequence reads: CASSVARGENTEAFF. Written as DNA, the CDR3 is TGTGCCAGCAGCGTGGCCCGGGGAGAGAACACTGAAGCTTTCTTT.

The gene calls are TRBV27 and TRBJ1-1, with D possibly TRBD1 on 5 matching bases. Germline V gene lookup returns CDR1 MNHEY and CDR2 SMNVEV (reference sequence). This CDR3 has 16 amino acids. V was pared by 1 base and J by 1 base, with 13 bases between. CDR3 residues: CASSLLVSGGNTEAFF. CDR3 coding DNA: TGTGCCAGCAGTTTATTGGTGAGCGGGGGGAACACTGAAGCTTTCTTT.

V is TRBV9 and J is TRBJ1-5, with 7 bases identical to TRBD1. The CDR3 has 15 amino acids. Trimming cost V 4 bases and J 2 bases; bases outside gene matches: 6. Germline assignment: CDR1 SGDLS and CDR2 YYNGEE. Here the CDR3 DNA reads TGTGCCAGCAGCCCGGAAGGGGGCGGCAATCAGCCCCAGCATTTT. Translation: CASSPEGGGNQPQHF.

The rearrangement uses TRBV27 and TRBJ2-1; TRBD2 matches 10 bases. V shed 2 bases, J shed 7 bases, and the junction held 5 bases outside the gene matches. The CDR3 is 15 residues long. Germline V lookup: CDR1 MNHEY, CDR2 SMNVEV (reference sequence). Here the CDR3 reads CASSLRLAGVNEQFF. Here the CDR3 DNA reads TGTGCCAGCAGTTTACGGCTAGCGGGAGTTAATGAGCAGTTCTTC.

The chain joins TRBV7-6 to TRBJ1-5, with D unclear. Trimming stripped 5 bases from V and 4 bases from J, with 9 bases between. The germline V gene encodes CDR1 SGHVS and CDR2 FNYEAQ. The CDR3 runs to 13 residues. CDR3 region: CASSLRKNQPQHF. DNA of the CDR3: TGTGCCAGCAGCCTACGAAAAAATCAGCCCCAGCATTTT.

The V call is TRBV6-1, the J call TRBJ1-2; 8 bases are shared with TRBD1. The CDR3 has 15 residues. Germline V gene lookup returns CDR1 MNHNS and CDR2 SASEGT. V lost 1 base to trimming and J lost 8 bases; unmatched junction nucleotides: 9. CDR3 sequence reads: CASSEEARTGNGYTF. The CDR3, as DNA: TGTGCCAGCAGTGAAGAAGCAAGGACAGGGAACGGCTACACCTTC.

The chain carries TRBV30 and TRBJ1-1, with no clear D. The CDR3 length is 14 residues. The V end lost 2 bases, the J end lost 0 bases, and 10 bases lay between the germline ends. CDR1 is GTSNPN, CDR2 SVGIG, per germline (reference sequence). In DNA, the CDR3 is TGTGCCTGGAGTATGGCCATTTTGAACACTGAAGCTTTCTTT. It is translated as CAWSMAILNTEAFF.